The sequence of this TCR beta chain was determined in a study of blood T cell repertoires in COVID-19. Study-wide background: From the United States, Italy and Spain came samples of acute and convalescent COVID-19. PBMCs, B-cell-depleted T cells, or T cells were the source of the cDNA or gDNA that made up the material.

V was pared by 4 bases and J by 7 bases, with 14 bases between. Germline V gene sequence: CDR1 SGHTA, CDR2 FQGTGA. The CDR3 is made up of 13 amino acids. In the original workflow: Quantification of nucleated cells was approximated via reference gene primer amplification. The repertoire was sequenced with immunoSEQ multiplex PCR; TCRdb's copy has only in-frame clones and lacks some. V and J calls and clone size are as listed in that table; D and trimming were resolved from the DNA. The table lists approximately 150,000 clones, around 88% of them singletons. The receptor's source is a human donor in a cohort sampled during active COVID-19. Source material: peripheral blood. The V gene is TRBV7-3, the J gene TRBJ2-7, with TRBD1 as a possible D gene (5 bases). In DNA form, the CDR3 reads TGTGCCAGCAGCTGGGGCGGCCGCTGGGAGCAGTACTTC. Its translation: CASSWGGRWEQYF.